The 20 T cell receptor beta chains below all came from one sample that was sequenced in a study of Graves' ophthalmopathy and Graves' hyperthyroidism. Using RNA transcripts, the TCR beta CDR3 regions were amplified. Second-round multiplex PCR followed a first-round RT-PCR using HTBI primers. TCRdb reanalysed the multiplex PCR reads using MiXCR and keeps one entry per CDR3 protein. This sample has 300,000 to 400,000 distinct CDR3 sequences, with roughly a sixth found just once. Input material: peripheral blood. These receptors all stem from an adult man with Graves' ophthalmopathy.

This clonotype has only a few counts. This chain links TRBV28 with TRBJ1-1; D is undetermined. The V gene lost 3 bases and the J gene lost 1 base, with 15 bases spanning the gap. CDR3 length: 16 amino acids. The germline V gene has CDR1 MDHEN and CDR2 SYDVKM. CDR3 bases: TGTGCCAGCAGTTTTAATTCGATCGGTAAGAACACTGAAGCTTTCTTT. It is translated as CASSFNSIGKNTEAFF.

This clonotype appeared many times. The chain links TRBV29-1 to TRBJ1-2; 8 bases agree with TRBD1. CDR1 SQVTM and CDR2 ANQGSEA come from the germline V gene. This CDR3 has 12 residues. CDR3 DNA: TGCAGTGAAGGACAGGGCAACTATGGCTACACCTTC. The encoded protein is CSEGQGNYGYTF.

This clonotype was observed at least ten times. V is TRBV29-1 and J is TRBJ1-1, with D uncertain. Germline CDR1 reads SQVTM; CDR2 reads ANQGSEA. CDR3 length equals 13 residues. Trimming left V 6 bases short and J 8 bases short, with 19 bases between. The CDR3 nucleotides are TGCAGCGTACGGACGGTAACGAGCCTAGAAGCTTTCTTT. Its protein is CSVRTVTSLEAFF.

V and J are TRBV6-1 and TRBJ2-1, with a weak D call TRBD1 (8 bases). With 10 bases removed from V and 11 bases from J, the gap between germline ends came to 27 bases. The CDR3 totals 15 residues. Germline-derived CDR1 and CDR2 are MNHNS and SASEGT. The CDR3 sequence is CATHYGQGLRNQQFF. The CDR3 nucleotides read TGTGCCACACACTACGGACAGGGACTACGAAATCAGCAGTTCTTC.

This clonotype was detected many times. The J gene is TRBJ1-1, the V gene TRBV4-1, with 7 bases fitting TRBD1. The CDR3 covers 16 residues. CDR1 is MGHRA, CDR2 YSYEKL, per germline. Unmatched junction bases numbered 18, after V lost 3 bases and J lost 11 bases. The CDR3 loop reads CASSQAPGQINPRAFF. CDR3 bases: TGCGCCAGCAGCCAGGCCCCGGGACAGATTAACCCTCGGGCTTTCTTT.

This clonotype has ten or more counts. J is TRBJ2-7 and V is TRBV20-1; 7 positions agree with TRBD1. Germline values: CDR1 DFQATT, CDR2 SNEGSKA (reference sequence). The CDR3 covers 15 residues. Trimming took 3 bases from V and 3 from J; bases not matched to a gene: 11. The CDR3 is CSASRLGQTNYEQYF. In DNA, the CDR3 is TGCAGTGCTAGTCGGTTGGGACAGACGAACTACGAGCAGTACTTC.

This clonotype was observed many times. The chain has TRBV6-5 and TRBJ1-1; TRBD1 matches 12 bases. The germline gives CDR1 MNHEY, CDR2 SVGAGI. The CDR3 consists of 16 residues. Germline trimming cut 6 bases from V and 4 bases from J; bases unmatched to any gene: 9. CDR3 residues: CASRVGPGQGATEAFF. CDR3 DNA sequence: TGTGCCAGCAGAGTCGGTCCGGGACAGGGGGCCACTGAAGCTTTCTTT.

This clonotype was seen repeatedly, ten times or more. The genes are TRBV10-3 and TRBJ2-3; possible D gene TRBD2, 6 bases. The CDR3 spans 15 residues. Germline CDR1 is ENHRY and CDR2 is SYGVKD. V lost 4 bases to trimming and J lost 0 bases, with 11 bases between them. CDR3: CAISVGRGSTDTQYF. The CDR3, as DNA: TGTGCCATCAGTGTAGGGCGGGGAAGCACAGATACGCAGTATTTT.

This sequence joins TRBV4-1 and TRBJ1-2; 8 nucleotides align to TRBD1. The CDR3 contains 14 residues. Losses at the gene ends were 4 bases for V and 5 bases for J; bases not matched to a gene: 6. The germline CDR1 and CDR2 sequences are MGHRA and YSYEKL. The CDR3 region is CASSPDRDVYGYTF. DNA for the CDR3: TGCGCCAGCAGCCCGGACAGGGACGTATATGGCTACACCTTC.

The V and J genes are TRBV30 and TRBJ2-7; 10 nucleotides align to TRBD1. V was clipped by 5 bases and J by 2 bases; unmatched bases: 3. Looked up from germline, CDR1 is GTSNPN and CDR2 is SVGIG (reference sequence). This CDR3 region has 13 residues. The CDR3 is CAWGTGATYEQYF. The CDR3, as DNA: TGTGCCTGGGGGACAGGGGCCACCTACGAGCAGTACTTC.

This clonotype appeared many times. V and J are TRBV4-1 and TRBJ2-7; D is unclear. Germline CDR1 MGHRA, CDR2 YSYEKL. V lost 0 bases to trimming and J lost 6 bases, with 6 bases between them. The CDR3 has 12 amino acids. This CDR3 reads CASSQDWREQYF. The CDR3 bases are TGCGCCAGCAGCCAAGATTGGCGCGAGCAGTACTTC.

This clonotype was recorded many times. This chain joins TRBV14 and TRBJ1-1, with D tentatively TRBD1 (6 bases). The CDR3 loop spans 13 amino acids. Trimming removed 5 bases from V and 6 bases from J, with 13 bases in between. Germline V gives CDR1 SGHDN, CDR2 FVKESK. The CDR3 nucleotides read TGTGCCAGCAGCACACAGGGTCGGCCTGAAGCTTTCTTT. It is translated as CASSTQGRPEAFF.

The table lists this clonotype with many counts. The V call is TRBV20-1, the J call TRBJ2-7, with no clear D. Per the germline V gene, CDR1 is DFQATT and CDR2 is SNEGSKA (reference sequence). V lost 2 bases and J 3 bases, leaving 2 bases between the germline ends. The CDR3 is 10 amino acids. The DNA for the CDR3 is TGCAGTGCTAGACACTACGAGCAGTACTTC. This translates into CSARHYEQYF.

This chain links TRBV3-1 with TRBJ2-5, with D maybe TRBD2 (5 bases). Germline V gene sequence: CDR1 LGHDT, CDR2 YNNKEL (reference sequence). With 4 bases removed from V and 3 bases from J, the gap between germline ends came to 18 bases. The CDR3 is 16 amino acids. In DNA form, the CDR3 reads TGTGCCAGCAGCCCCGGTCCGGACTTCAGAAAAGAGACCCAGTACTTC. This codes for CASSPGPDFRKETQYF.

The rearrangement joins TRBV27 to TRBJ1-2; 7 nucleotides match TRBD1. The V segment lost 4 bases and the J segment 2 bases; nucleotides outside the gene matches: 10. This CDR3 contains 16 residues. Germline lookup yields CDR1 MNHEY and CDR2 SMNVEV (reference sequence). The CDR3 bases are TGTGCCAGCAGTTCCCGAGGGACAGCGGTGAACTATGGCTACACCTTC. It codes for CASSSRGTAVNYGYTF.

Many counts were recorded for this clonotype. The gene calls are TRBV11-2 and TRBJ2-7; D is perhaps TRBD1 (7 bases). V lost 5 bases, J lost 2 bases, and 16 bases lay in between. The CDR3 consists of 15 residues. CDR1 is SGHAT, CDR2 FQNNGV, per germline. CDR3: CASSRTGRGAYEQYF. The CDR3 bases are TGTGCCAGCAGCCGAACAGGCAGGGGGGCCTACGAGCAGTACTTC.

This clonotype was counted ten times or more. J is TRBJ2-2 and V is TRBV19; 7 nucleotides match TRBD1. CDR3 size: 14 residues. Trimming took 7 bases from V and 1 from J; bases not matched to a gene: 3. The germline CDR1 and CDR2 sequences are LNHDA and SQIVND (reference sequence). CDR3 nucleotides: TGTGCCAGTACCCGGACAGGGAACACCGGGGAGCTGTTTTTT. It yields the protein CASTRTGNTGELFF.

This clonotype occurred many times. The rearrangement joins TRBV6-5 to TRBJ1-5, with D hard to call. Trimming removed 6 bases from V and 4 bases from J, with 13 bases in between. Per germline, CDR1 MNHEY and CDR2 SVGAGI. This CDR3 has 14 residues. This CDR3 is CASRQSWGNQPQHF. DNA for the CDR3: TGTGCCAGCAGACAATCATGGGGAAATCAGCCCCAGCATTTT.

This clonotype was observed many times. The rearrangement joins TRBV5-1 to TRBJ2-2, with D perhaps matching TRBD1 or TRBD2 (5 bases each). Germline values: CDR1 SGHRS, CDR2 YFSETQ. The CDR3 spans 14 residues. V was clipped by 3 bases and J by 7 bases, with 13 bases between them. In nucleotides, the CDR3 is TGCGCCAGCAGCTCGCTCGGGGCCGGCGGGGAGCTGTTTTTT. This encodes CASSSLGAGGELFF.

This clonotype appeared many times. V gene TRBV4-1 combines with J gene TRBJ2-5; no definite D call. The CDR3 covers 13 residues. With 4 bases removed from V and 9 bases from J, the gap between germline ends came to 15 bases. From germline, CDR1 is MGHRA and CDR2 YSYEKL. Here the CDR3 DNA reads TGCGCCAGCAGCCTTATCTCCCCGGGCGCCCAGTACTTC. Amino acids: CASSLISPGAQYF.